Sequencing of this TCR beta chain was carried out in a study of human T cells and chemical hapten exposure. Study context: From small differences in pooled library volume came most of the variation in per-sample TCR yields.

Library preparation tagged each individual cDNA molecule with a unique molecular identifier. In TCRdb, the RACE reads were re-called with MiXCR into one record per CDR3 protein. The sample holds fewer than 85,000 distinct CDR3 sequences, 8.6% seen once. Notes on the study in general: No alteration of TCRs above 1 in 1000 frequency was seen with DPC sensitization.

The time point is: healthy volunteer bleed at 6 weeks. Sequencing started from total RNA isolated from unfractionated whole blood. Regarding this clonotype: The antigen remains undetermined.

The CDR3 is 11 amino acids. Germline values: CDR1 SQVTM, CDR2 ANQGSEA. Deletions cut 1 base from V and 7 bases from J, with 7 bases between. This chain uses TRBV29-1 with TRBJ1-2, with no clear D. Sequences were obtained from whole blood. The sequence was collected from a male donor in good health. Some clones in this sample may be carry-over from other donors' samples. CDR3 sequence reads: CSVEGNGGYTF. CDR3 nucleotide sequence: TGCAGCGTTGAAGGCAACGGTGGCTACACCTTC.